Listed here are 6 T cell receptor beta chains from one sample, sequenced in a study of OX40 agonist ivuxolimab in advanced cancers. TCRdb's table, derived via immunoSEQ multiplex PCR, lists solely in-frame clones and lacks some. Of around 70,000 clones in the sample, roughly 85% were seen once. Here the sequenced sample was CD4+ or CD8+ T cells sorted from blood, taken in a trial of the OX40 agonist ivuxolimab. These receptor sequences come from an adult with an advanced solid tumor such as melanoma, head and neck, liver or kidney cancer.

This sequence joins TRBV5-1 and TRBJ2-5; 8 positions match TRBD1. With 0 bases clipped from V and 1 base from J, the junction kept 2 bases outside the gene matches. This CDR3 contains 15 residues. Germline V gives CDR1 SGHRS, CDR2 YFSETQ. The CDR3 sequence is CASSLAGTGQETQYF. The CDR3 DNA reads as TGCGCCAGCAGCTTGGCCGGGACAGGCCAAGAGACCCAGTACTTC.

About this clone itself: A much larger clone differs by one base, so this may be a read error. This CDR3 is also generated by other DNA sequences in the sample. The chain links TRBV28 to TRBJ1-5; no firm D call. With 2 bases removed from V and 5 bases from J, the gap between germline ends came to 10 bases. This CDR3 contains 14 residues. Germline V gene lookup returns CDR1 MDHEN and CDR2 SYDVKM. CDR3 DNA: TGTGCCAGCAGTTTAGCACAGACCTATCAGCCCCAGCATTTT. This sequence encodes CASSLAQTYQPQHF.

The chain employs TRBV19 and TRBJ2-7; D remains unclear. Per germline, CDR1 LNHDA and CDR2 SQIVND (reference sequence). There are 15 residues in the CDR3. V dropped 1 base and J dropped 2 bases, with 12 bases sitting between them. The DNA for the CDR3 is TGTGCCAGTAGTATAGCCCCGGGCCTAACCTACGAGCAGTACTTC. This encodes CASSIAPGLTYEQYF.

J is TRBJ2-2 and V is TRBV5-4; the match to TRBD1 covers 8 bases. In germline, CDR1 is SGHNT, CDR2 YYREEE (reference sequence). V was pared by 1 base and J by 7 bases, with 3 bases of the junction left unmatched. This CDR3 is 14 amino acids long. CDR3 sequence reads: CASSLQGAGGELFF. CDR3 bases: TGTGCCAGCAGCTTGCAGGGGGCGGGCGGGGAGCTGTTTTTT.

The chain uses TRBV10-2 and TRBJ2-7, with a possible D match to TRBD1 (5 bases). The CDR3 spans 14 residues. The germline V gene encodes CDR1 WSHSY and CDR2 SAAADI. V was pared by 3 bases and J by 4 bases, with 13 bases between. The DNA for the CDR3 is TGCGCCAGCAGTGACAACCAGAAGGGGTACGAGCAGTACGTC. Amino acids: CASSDNQKGYEQYV.

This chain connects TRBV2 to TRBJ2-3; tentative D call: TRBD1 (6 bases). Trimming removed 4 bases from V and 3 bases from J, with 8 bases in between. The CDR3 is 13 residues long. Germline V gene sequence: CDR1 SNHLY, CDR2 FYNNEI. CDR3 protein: CASSVQGTDTQYF. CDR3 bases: TGTGCCAGCAGTGTCCAGGGGACAGATACGCAGTATTTT. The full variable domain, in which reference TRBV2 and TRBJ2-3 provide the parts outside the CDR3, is EPEVTQTPSHQVTQMGQEVILRCVPISNHLYFYWYRQILGQKVEFLVSFYNNEISEKSEIFDDQFSVERPDGSNFTLKIRSTKLEDSAMYFCASSVQGTDTQYFGPGTRLTVL.